This TCR beta chain originates from a study of blood T cell repertoires in COVID-19. Using immunoSEQ multiplex PCR, the repertoire was profiled, and TCRdb retains in-frame clones only, with some absent. This sample carries around 160,000 clones, 80% to 90% of them seen once, and the ten largest clones take more than 7.5%. V trimming: 6 bases; J trimming: 8 bases; junction bases outside the gene matches: 12. Per germline, CDR1 MNHEY and CDR2 SVGAGI. This CDR3 is built from 14 residues. The chain links TRBV6-5 to TRBJ1-2, with 7 bases identical to TRBD1. This TCR was sampled from a woman aged 55-70 years with COVID-19, enrolled during active disease. The sample taken for sequencing was peripheral blood. DNA of the CDR3: TGTGCCAGCAGGCGAGACAGGGCTGGCCTGGGCTACACCTTC. Translating gives CASRRDRAGLGYTF.